This TCR beta chain was sequenced during a study of T cell repertoires in cytomegalovirus infection. Study-wide findings and caveats: The ex vivo response was dominated by HLA-C-restricted CMV-specific TCR beta clonotypes.

About this clonotype: As yet, its antigen is unknown. At one of its ends the junction is not consistent with the germline gene, which may arise from a read error.

TCRdb re-called the reads through MiXCR, storing one row per CDR3 protein. Of about 450,000 distinct CDR3 sequences in the sample, approximately 31% are singletons; the top ten hold roughly an eighth. Germline values: CDR1 DFQATT, CDR2 SNEGSKA (reference sequence). The CDR3 totals 16 residues. The V call is TRBV20-1, the J call TRBJ1-5, with D perhaps matching TRBD1 (6 bases). Input material: PBMCs. The clonotype was recovered from a human donor in good health (CMV status not recorded). Some clones in this sample may be carry-over from other donors' samples. CDR3 bases: TGCAGTGCCAGAGAGGGGGGGCAGCATAGCAATCAGCCCCAGCATTTT. Translating it yields CSAREGGQHSNQPQHF.